Below are 24 T cell receptor beta chains sequenced from a single sample in a study of CD8 T cells in acute hepatitis C reinfection. The sample's time point: naive CD8 control sorted from an acute-time-point sample. Method: immunoSEQ multiplex PCR; TCRdb's copy keeps in-frame clones and lacks some. The sample yields about 38,000 clones, 80% to 90% seen once. Sequencing was done on a sample of naive CD8+ T cells from PBMCs. These receptors all come from a woman under 30 who spontaneously cleared hepatitis C infection.

The DNA for the CDR3 is TGTGCCAGCAGTGAATATTTCCCACTAGCGGGAGAGACAGATACGCAGTATTTT. This encodes CASSEYFPLAGETDTQYF. The V call is TRBV25-1, the J call TRBJ2-3; TRBD2 aligns across 11 bases. The CDR3 consists of 18 residues. Germline CDR1 reads MGHDK; CDR2 reads SYGVNS. Trimming removed 0 bases from V and 3 bases from J; junction bases left unmatched: 8.

The CDR3 reads CASSVETASYEQYF. The CDR3 DNA reads as TGTGCCAGCAGCGTAGAAACGGCTAGCTACGAGCAGTACTTC. The gene calls are TRBV9 and TRBJ2-7, with D hard to call. Deletions cut 0 bases from V and 3 bases from J, with 10 bases between. This CDR3 comprises 14 residues. The germline gives CDR1 SGDLS, CDR2 YYNGEE.

V is TRBV13 and J is TRBJ2-1; 13 positions match TRBD2. V lost 5 bases and J lost 9; bases outside the gene matches: 7. Germline CDR1 and CDR2: PRHDT and FYEKMQ (reference sequence). There are 15 residues in the CDR3. CDR3 bases: TGTGCCAGCAGCCCCGGGACTAGCGGGATGGGTGAGCAGTTCTTC. Its protein product is CASSPGTSGMGEQFF.

V usage is TRBV4-1 and J usage is TRBJ2-3; no definite D call. The V end was cut by 3 bases, the J end by 5 bases, with 12 bases between. CDR3 size: 14 residues. Germline V gene data show CDR1 as MGHRA and CDR2 as YSYEKL. Here the CDR3 DNA reads TGCGCCAGCAGCCAGGTCCAAGGCCAAGATACGCAGTATTTT. Residues: CASSQVQGQDTQYF.

The genes are TRBV7-9 and TRBJ2-3; possible D gene TRBD2, 7 bases. CDR3 length: 14 amino acids. V lost 3 bases and J 5 bases, leaving 12 bases between the germline ends. The germline V gene encodes CDR1 SEHNR and CDR2 FQNEAQ (reference sequence). The CDR3 is CASSFPGGRDTQYF. The DNA of the CDR3 is TGTGCCAGCAGCTTCCCGGGGGGCAGAGATACGCAGTATTTT.

The genes are TRBV6-6 and TRBJ2-2; no definite D call. From germline, CDR1 is MNHNY and CDR2 SVGAGI (reference sequence). The CDR3 contains 15 residues. V was shortened by 2 bases and J by 7 bases, with 14 bases between the two germline ends. CDR3 sequence (DNA): TGTGCCAGCAGTTACCTTCCTTTATCCTACGGGGAGCTGTTTTTT. Translated, it gives CASSYLPLSYGELFF.

The chain combines TRBV7-6 with TRBJ2-3; the D call may be TRBD1 or TRBD2 (6 bases each). Trimming removed 5 bases at V and 7 bases at J, with 13 bases between. The CDR3 totals 13 residues. Germline assignment: CDR1 SGHVS and CDR2 FNYEAQ. In nucleotides, the CDR3 is TGTGCCAGCAGCCCCCCGGGGGCGAATACGCAGTATTTT. Translated, it gives CASSPPGANTQYF.

Written as DNA, the CDR3 is TGTGCCAGCAGTAAAGGGGGAACTGAAGCTTTCTTT. This encodes CASSKGGTEAFF. The chain employs TRBV6-6 and TRBJ1-1; possible D gene TRBD1, 6 bases. The ends were cut back, 5 bases at V and 5 bases at J, with 9 bases in the middle. The CDR3 extends over 12 amino acids. Germline V lookup: CDR1 MNHNY, CDR2 SVGAGI (reference sequence).

This chain connects TRBV7-6 to TRBJ2-1; the match to TRBD1 covers 7 bases. Germline CDR1 and CDR2: SGHVS and FNYEAQ. Losses at the gene ends were 1 base for V and 0 bases for J; bases not matched to a gene: 6. This CDR3 comprises 17 residues. DNA for the CDR3: TGTGCCAGCAGCTTAGTCCCACAGGGGTCCTCCTACAATGAGCAGTTCTTC. Translated, it gives CASSLVPQGSSYNEQFF.

The chain recombines TRBV7-8 with TRBJ2-7; TRBD1 aligns across 7 bases. This CDR3 has 16 amino acids. CDR1 and CDR2 from the germline V gene are SGHVS and FQNEAQ. Losses at the gene ends were 5 bases for V and 2 bases for J; bases not matched to a gene: 12. The CDR3 nucleotides are TGTGCCAGCAGCGCCCACTGGGACAGACCGACCTACGAGCAGTACTTC. This codes for CASSAHWDRPTYEQYF.

A single count supports this clone. The chain employs TRBV13 and TRBJ2-3; 9 bases align to TRBD1. The CDR3 covers 17 residues. V lost 4 bases to trimming and J lost 7 bases; unmatched junction nucleotides: 15. Per germline, CDR1 PRHDT and CDR2 FYEKMQ (reference sequence). The CDR3 DNA sequence: TGTGCCAGCAGCTCAGCGACAGGGGGTGACCTTACTAATACGCAGTATTTT. This gives the protein CASSSATGGDLTNTQYF.

The V and J genes are TRBV5-4 and TRBJ1-2; 10 bases match TRBD1. V was pared by 2 bases and J by 5 bases, with 6 bases of the junction left unmatched. The CDR3 sequence is 15 residues long. Germline assignment: CDR1 SGHNT and CDR2 YYREEE (reference sequence). Here the CDR3 reads CASSFGVGQGYGYTF. CDR3 nucleotide sequence: TGTGCCAGCAGCTTCGGGGTGGGACAGGGGTATGGCTACACCTTC.

This sequence joins TRBV28 and TRBJ1-6; the D is unclear. This CDR3 region has 15 residues. The ends were cut back, 8 bases at V and 10 bases at J, with 21 bases in the middle. Per the germline V gene, CDR1 is MDHEN and CDR2 is SYDVKM. The CDR3 nucleotides read TGTGCCAGCGGCCTATATTCGGTTTCTACCTCACCCCTCCACTTT. Translation gives CASGLYSVSTSPLHF.

This clone has just one count. The rearrangement joins TRBV4-1 to TRBJ2-7, with 7 bases identical to TRBD1. The CDR3 spans 18 residues. The trim removed 4 bases at V and 0 bases at J, leaving 15 bases unmatched. Germline-derived CDR1 and CDR2 are MGHRA and YSYEKL. The CDR3 reads CASSRSAIPTGSSYEQYF. CDR3 sequence (DNA): TGCGCCAGCAGCCGAAGTGCTATTCCGACAGGGTCCTCCTACGAGCAGTACTTC.

V gene TRBV27 combines with J gene TRBJ2-7, with no clear D. In germline, CDR1 is MNHEY, CDR2 SMNVEV (reference sequence). V lost 5 bases, J lost 4 bases, and 6 bases lay in between. This CDR3 has 11 amino acids. The CDR3 here is CASSVGYEQYF. As DNA, the CDR3 is TGTGCCAGCAGTGTCGGATACGAGCAGTACTTC.

V gene TRBV4-1 combines with J gene TRBJ1-2; D unclear. The germline gives CDR1 MGHRA, CDR2 YSYEKL. This CDR3 is built from 16 residues. Trimming took 0 bases from V and 4 from J, leaving 15 bases between them. CDR3 protein: CASSQDRVLPVYGYTF. CDR3 sequence (DNA): TGCGCCAGCAGCCAAGATCGGGTCCTACCCGTCTATGGCTACACCTTC.

The chain links TRBV19 to TRBJ2-3; 10 nucleotides align to TRBD2. This CDR3 contains 18 residues. Germline V lookup: CDR1 LNHDA, CDR2 SQIVND (reference sequence). V lost 6 bases and J lost 0; bases outside the gene matches: 12. This CDR3 is CASRHVRRTSGSTDTQYF. CDR3 in DNA: TGTGCCAGTAGGCACGTACGGCGGACTAGCGGAAGCACAGATACGCAGTATTTT.

J is TRBJ1-1 and V is TRBV9; unclear D gene. This CDR3 is built from 14 residues. Germline V gene data show CDR1 as SGDLS and CDR2 as YYNGEE. V lost 2 bases and J 0 bases, leaving 8 bases between the germline ends. CDR3 sequence reads: CASSVSGMNTEAFF. The CDR3 DNA sequence: TGTGCCAGCAGCGTTTCAGGAATGAACACTGAAGCTTTCTTT.

The rearrangement links TRBV6-1 to TRBJ1-5; D is undetermined. Germline values: CDR1 MNHNS, CDR2 SASEGT. V lost 8 bases to trimming and J lost 11 bases, with 10 bases between them. The CDR3 spans 10 residues. CDR3 protein: CASADGAQHF. In DNA form, the CDR3 reads TGTGCCAGCGCCGACGGTGCCCAGCATTTT.

The V gene is TRBV13, the J gene TRBJ1-3; D possibly corresponds to TRBD1 (5 bases). CDR1 PRHDT and CDR2 FYEKMQ come from the germline V gene (reference sequence). The CDR3 extends over 14 amino acids. Trimming stripped 1 base from V and 4 bases from J, with 8 bases between. CDR3 nucleotide sequence: TGTGCCAGCAGCTTAGCTGGGGGGGGAAACACCATATATTTT. Translated: CASSLAGGGNTIYF.

V gene TRBV6-5 combines with J gene TRBJ2-7; D remains ambiguous. V gave up 2 bases and J gave up 1 base, with 9 bases separating them. Germline V gene sequence: CDR1 MNHEY, CDR2 SVGAGI. CDR3 size: 14 residues. CDR3 sequence reads: CASSYLQRSYEQYF. The CDR3 DNA reads TGTGCCAGCAGTTACCTCCAGAGGTCCTACGAGCAGTACTTC.

The chain has TRBV9 and TRBJ1-1; tentative D call: TRBD1 (6 bases). The V and J ends lost 3 bases and 7 bases respectively, with 7 bases between them. The CDR3 consists of 11 residues. Germline V lookup: CDR1 SGDLS, CDR2 YYNGEE. The CDR3 reads CASSGGGEAFF. The CDR3 DNA follows: TGTGCCAGCAGCGGAGGGGGTGAAGCTTTCTTT.

The rearrangement joins TRBV4-1 to TRBJ2-7, with TRBD2 identical over 7 bases. Per germline, CDR1 MGHRA and CDR2 YSYEKL. This CDR3 spans 16 amino acids. Losses at the gene ends were 0 bases for V and 1 base for J; bases not matched to a gene: 6. CDR3 loop: CASSQEGAGRSYEQYF. In DNA form, the CDR3 reads TGCGCCAGCAGCCAAGAAGGAGCGGGACGGTCCTACGAGCAGTACTTC.

This clone was counted only a few times. The V and J genes are TRBV7-6 and TRBJ2-7, with D unresolved. CDR3 length: 13 residues. Germline loops: CDR1 SGHVS, CDR2 FNYEAQ. Trimming took off 0 bases at V and 3 bases at J, with 6 bases between the two ends. In DNA form, the CDR3 reads TGTGCCAGCAGCTTAGCCCAAAACTACGAGCAGTACTTC. This gives the protein CASSLAQNYEQYF.